Each of the 5 T cell receptor beta chains below was sequenced from the same sample in a study of regulatory T cells in long-lasting Graves disease. Time point denoted: newly diagnosed GD, antithyroid drugs for less than 3 months. Construction of the TCR library relied on RNA isolated from PBMCs. HTBI primers from iRepertoire and Arm-PCR of CDR3 regions yielded the TCR beta libraries. Using its own MiXCR run on the multiplex PCR reads, TCRdb lists one record per CDR3 protein. In the table there are about 500,000 distinct CDR3 sequences, about 12% of which are singletons. These data are also associated with another study on T cells in Graves' hyperthyroidism and ophthalmopathy.

Specimen: peripheral blood mononuclear cells (PBMCs), collected at new diagnosis, from a patient treated with antithyroid drugs. These receptor sequences come from a woman aged 25 to 39 with Graves disease.

Ten or more counts support this clonotype. The J gene is TRBJ1-2, the V gene TRBV25-1, with 11 bases fitting TRBD1. The junction had 16 bases not matched to a gene; V was cut back by 7 bases and J by 3 bases. The CDR3 is 18 residues long. Germline V CDR1 and CDR2: MGHDK, SYGVNS. The CDR3 DNA follows: TGTGCCAGCAAAGGTCCTAGGACAGGGGGCGCAATCTACTATGGCTACACCTTC. This sequence encodes CASKGPRTGGAIYYGYTF.

V usage is TRBV6-1 and J usage is TRBJ1-6; D gene ambiguous. V lost 4 bases, J lost 7 bases, and 11 bases lay in between. Germline loops: CDR1 MNHNS, CDR2 SASEGT. CDR3 length: 14 amino acids. CDR3 residues: CASSGGFENSPLHF. CDR3 DNA sequence: TGTGCCAGCAGTGGCGGGTTTGAAAATTCACCCCTCCACTTT.

The rearrangement links TRBV18 to TRBJ2-1; D gene unclear. The V and J ends lost 5 bases and 6 bases respectively, with 20 bases between them. Germline assignment: CDR1 KGHSH and CDR2 LQKENI. The CDR3 has 16 residues. The CDR3 DNA sequence: TGTGCCAGCTCATCTTATCCGGGTCTCGCTGGCAATGAGCAGTTCTTC. Protein product: CASSSYPGLAGNEQFF.

This clonotype was seen repeatedly, ten times or more. The chain joins TRBV16 to TRBJ1-5, with TRBD1 matching 7 bases. CDR1 is KGHSY, CDR2 FQNENV, per germline. This CDR3 is built from 18 residues. The junction had 19 bases not matched to a gene; V was cut back by 6 bases and J by 5 bases. CDR3 bases: TGTGCCAGCAGAACGGGACAGTGGGGGGCAGGGGCGGATCAGCCCCAGCATTTT. It codes for CASRTGQWGAGADQPQHF.

Points on this clonotype: This sequence is one base from a far larger clone and is likely a read error. The rearrangement links TRBV10-3 to TRBJ1-6; D not certain. Deletions cut 5 bases from V and 12 bases from J, with 11 bases between. The CDR3 covers 12 residues. Germline V gene sequence: CDR1 ENHRY, CDR2 SYGVKD. CDR3 DNA sequence: TGTGCCATCAGTTCCCCATACGGACCCCTCCACTTT. It specifies CAISSPYGPLHF.